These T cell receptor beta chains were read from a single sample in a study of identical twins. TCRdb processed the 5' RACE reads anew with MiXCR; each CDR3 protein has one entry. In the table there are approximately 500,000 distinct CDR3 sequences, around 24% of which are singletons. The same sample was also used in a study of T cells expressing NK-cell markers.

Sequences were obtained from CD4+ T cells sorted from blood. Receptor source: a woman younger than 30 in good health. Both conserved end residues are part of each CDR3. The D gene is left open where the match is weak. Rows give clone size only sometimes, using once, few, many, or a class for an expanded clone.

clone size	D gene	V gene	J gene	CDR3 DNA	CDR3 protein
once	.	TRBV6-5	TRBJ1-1	TGTGCCAGCAGTTACACCGGGCTCAGGGGTACTGAAGCTTTCTTT	CASSYTGLRGTEAFF
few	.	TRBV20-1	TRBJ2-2	TGCAGTGCTAGAGAGGGGAGCAGGGACACCGGGGAGCTGTTTTTT	CSAREGSRDTGELFF
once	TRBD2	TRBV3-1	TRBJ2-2	TGTGCCAGCAGCCAAGGGGGACTAGGGAACACCGGGGAGCTGTTTTTT	CASSQGGLGNTGELFF
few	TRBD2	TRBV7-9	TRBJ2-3	TGTGCCAGCAGCTTAAAGGGGACTAGCGGGAGTTGGAATACGCAGTATTTT	CASSLKGTSGSWNTQYF
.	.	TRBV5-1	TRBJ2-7	TGCGCCAGCAGCTTGGACGGGGTTGCAGGCGAGCAGTACTTC	CASSLDGVAGEQYF
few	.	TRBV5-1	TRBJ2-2	TGCGCCAGCAGCCCCTTGGGGGCGAACACCGGGGAGCTGTTTTTT	CASSPLGANTGELFF
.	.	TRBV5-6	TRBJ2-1	TGTGCCAGCAGCTTGGGGTGGGCTAGCCTTGAGCAGTTCTTC	CASSLGWASLEQFF
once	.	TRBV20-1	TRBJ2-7	TGCAGTGCTAGAGATTTCCCAGGCTGGGAGCAGTACTTC	CSARDFPGWEQYF
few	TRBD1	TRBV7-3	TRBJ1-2	TGTGCCAGCAGTTCAGGGACAGAGAAGACCTTC	CASSSGTEKTF
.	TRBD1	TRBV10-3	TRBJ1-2	TGTGCCATCAATAAGGGACAGGGCGACTATGGCTACACCTTC	CAINKGQGDYGYTF
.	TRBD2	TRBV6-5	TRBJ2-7	TGTGCCAGCAGTTACGGTTTCGGGACTAGCACCTACGAGCAGTACTTC	CASSYGFGTSTYEQYF
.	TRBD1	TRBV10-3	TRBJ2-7	TGTGCCATCAGCAACATACAGGGGCATAACGAGCAGTACTTC	CAISNIQGHNEQYF
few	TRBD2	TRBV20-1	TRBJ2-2	TGCAGTGCTCAAACTAGCGGGGGGCACGGGGAGCTGTTTTTT	CSAQTSGGHGELFF
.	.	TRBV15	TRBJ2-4	TGTGCCACCAGCAGAGATCCAGGTGACATTCAGTACTTC	CATSRDPGDIQYF
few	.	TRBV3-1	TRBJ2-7	TGTGCCAGCAGCCAATTCAGCGAGCAGTACTTC	CASSQFSEQYF
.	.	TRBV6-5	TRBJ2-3	TGTGCCAGCAGTTACTCCTACACAGATACGCAGTATTTT	CASSYSYTDTQYF
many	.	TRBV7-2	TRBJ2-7	TGTGCCAGCAGCTTAAGAACAAACCCAGGGTACGAGCAGTACTTC	CASSLRTNPGYEQYF
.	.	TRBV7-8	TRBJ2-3	TGTGCCAGCCTCATTACTAGGGCCACAGATACGCAGTATTTT	CASLITRATDTQYF
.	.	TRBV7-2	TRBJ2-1	TGTGCCAGCAGCTTACCATCCCAATCCTCTCGCGAACCGTTCTTC	CASSLPSQSSREPFF
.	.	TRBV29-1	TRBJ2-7	TGCAGCGTTGAGATCCCAGGGATGTACGAGCAGTACTTC	CSVEIPGMYEQYF
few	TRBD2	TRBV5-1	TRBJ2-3	TGCGCCAGCAGCAGAAAACCGGGACTAGATTTCACAGATACGCAGTATTTT	CASSRKPGLDFTDTQYF
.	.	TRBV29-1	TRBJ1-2	TGCAGCGTTCCCCAACGGGGGGCGTTTAGCTATGGCTACACCTTC	CSVPQRGAFSYGYTF
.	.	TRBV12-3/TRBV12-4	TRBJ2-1	TGTGCCAGCACCCCACCGGCCCGGCGGAATGAGCAGTTCTTC	CASTPPARRNEQFF
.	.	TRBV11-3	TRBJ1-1	TGTGCCAGCAGCTTACGTCCAACGGGGGTGAACACTGAAGCTTTCTTT	CASSLRPTGVNTEAFF
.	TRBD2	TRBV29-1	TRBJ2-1	TGCAGCGTTGAAGGAGGCCCCCGCGGGAGCTCCTACAATGAGCAGTTCTTC	CSVEGGPRGSSYNEQFF
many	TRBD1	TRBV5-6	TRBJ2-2	TGTGCCAGCAGCTTCCTATCACAGGGGTCCGGGGAGCTGTTTTTT	CASSFLSQGSGELFF
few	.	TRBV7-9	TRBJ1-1	TGTGCCAGCAGCTTAGAGTTTCCGGGGGTCACTGAAGCTTTCTTT	CASSLEFPGVTEAFF
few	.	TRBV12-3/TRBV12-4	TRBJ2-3	TGTGCCAGCAGTCCCTGGACATCTGGCACGCAGTATTTT	CASSPWTSGTQYF
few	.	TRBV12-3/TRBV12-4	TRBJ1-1	TGTGCCAGCAGTTTCTCTCGAATTGAAGCTTTCTTT	CASSFSRIEAFF
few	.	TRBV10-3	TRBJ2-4	TGTGCCACCAGTAGGACCGGGTCCAACATTCAGTACTTC	CATSRTGSNIQYF
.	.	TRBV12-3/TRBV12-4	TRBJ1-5	TGTGCCAGCAGTTTGAGGGACACCAATCAGCCCCAGCATTTT	CASSLRDTNQPQHF
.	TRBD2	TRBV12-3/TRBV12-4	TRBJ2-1	TGTGCCAGCAGTCCACACGTACCGGGAGGGTATAATGAGCAGTTCTTC	CASSPHVPGGYNEQFF
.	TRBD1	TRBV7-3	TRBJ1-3	TGTGCCAGCAGCACGACAGGGGTTGGAAACACCATATATTTT	CASSTTGVGNTIYF
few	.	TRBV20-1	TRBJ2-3	TGCAGTGCTTCTCGAACCCCCAGGGGCGATACGCAGTATTTT	CSASRTPRGDTQYF
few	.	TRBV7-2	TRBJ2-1	TGTGCCAGCAGGAGGGCTTCGGGCAATGAGCAGTTCTTC	CASRRASGNEQFF
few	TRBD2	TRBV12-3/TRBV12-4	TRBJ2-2	TGTGCCAGCATCCTAGCGGGGGGGCGAGTCGGGGAGCTGTTTTTT	CASILAGGRVGELFF
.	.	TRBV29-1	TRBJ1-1	TGCAGCGTTTGGAGGGACCCTCGGGACACTGAAGCTTTCTTT	CSVWRDPRDTEAFF
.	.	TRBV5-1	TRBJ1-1	TGCGCCAGCAGCTTGGGGACACAGAACACTGAAGCTTTCTTT	CASSLGTQNTEAFF